This T cell receptor beta chain was observed in a study of vaccination and CD4 T cells after COVID-19. About the research overall: Convalescents were six males and four females, two of them Hispanic.

Treatment given: approximately 10-day PBMC culture with coronavirus spike peptide pools or control peptides (ViraFEST assay). Investigators obtained the unexposed donor's CD4+ T cells before the COVID-19 pandemic (2011-2018). Germline CDR1 MNHNS, CDR2 SASEGT. The junction had 8 bases not matched to a gene; V was cut back by 4 bases and J by 2 bases. This CDR3 has 18 residues. As concerns this clonotype: Its antigen remains unidentified.

Scientists ran DNA taken from cultured CD4+ T cells through the Oncomine TCR Beta short-read assay for sequencing. TCRdb re-called the PCR reads with MiXCR, one entry per CDR3 protein. The data hold fewer than 9,500 distinct CDR3 sequences, with around half observed a single time. The rearrangement uses TRBV6-1 and TRBJ2-6, with TRBD1 matching over 10 bases. This sequence originates from a human donor in good health. The sequenced sample was CD4+ T cells from blood, cultured in vitro. In DNA, the CDR3 is TGTGCCAGCAGTGGCAGACAGGGGGCAAATACTGGGGCCAACGTCCTGACTTTC. It specifies CASSGRQGANTGANVLTF.